This TCR beta chain was captured by sequencing in a study of T-cell memory formation after mild COVID-19 (dated by TCRdb to about 2021). For the study in its entirety: TCR sequence clusters from the two donors were largely donor specific. T-cell clones expanding and contracting after mild COVID-19 in two donors were tracked by longitudinal TCRalpha and TCRbeta repertoire sequencing. Two young, previously healthy adult volunteers, one female and one male, were included in the cohort. Summary of the overall study and its limitations: Only a couple of mild cases were covered in the study, and larger cohorts including severe cases with pre-infection samples were considered necessary. Some responding clones were detected in pre-infection memory, which suggested that pre-existing cross-reactive memory T cells had joined the SARS-CoV-2 response. Contracting CD4+ clones were found mainly in CM and EM memory subsets, while CD8+ clones were enriched in EMRA. SARS-CoV-2 specificity was not confirmed for the second-wave clones peaking on day 37. Clones that contracted from day 15 to 85 showed balanced CD4/CD8 phenotypes, whereas a second wave of clones that expanded from day 15 to 37 leaned towards CD4+.

V was cut back by 4 bases and J by 6 bases, leaving a gap of 16 bases between them. The CDR3 has 15 amino acids, counting the end cysteine and phenylalanine. Only the CDR3 region is kept as DNA, spanning 45 bases read in frame from base 1. CDR1 and CDR2, looked up from the germline V gene, are MNHNS and SASEGT. Concerning this clonotype: Its cognate antigen has yet to be identified. Within one base of it there is no much larger clone, and no base qualities were kept.

For sequencing, an Illumina NovaSeq 6000 was employed. TCRalpha and TCRbeta cDNA libraries were constructed by 5'RACE with constant-segment primers, with sample barcodes and unique molecular identifiers being introduced. RNA was extracted from every sample with Trizol reagent. Library amplification was performed in two PCR steps, and a second sample barcode and Illumina TruSeq adapters were introduced in the second step. The libraries were sequenced on an Illumina NovaSeq using 2 x 150 bp paired-end reads. The authors' analysis ran thus. Demultiplexing of reads and collapsing into UMI-guided consensus sequences were performed with migec v1.2.7. Using mixcr v2.1.11, UMI consensuses were aligned to TRA and TRB V and J templates and then assembled into clonotypes. Expanded or contracted clonotypes were those called significant by both edgeR and NoisET, with noise models trained on biological replicates. For edgeR calls, the cutoffs were a false discovery rate-adjusted p below 0.01 and a log2 fold-change threshold of 1. As an exploratory analysis of dynamics, PCA with hierarchical clustering was applied to max-normalized trajectories of the 1000 most abundant clonotypes. The CD4 or CD8 phenotype of responding clones was assigned using the separately sequenced CD4+ and CD8+ repertoires. In TCRdb, the public reads were trimmed at Q25 with fastp and aligned with MiXCR, with productive beta chains retained. Entries are consolidated by CDR3 protein sequence, retaining the most common genes and DNA. In this record, the V and J calls reflect TCRdb's handling and not the investigators' own analysis. In all, the sample holds 300,000 to 400,000 distinct CDR3 sequences, and more than 15% of those were seen once. The ten largest clones take up 20% to 25% of the sample.

Ficoll-Paque density gradient centrifugation was the method used to isolate PBMCs. This TCR derives from a man younger than 35 who had mild COVID-19 (a few samples of this study predate the infection). The sample titles of this study are shuffled in the database, so cell type and time point are left out; the donor was told from shared clones. The V and J segments used are TRBV6-1 and TRBJ2-1, with no D gene named confidently. The sequencing sample was made of PBMCs or a T cell subset sorted from them (not recorded which). CDR3 region: CASSGPESYANEQFF. The DNA sequence is TGTGCCAGCAGTGGTCCGGAGTCGTACGCCAATGAGCAGTTCTTC.